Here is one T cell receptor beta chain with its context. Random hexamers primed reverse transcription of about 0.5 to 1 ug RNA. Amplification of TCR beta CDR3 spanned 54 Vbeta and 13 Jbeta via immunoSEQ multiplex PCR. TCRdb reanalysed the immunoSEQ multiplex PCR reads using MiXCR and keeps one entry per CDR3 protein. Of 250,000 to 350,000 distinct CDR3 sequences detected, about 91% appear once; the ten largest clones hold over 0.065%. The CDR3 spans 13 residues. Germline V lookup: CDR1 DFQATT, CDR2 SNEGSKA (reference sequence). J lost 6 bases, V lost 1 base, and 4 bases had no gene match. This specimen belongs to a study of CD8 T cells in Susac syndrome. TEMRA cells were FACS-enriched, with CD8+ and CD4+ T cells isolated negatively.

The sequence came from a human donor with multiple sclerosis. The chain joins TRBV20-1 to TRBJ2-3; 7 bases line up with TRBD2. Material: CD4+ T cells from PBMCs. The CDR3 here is CSARGTSLDTQYF. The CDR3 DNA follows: TGCAGTGCTAGAGGGACTAGTTTGGATACGCAGTATTTT.